The clone carrying this T cell receptor beta chain was observed many times. Time point noted: newly diagnosed GD, antithyroid drugs for less than 3 months. With RNA extracted from PBMCs as input, the TCR library was made. According to the study, TCR beta libraries were built with iRepertoire HTBI primers and CDR3-region Arm-PCR. TCRdb re-called the multiplex PCR reads through MiXCR, storing one row per CDR3 protein. Here the sample spans 530,000 or so distinct CDR3 sequences, 13% being singletons. The entry originates in a study of regulatory T cells in long-lasting Graves disease. The germline V gene encodes CDR1 SGHNT and CDR2 YENEEA. The CDR3 contains 15 residues. V lost 5 bases, J lost 5 bases, and 16 bases lay in between. This sample was shared with a second study, whose subject was T cells in Graves' hyperthyroidism and ophthalmopathy.

The receptor's source is a man aged 25 to 45 with Graves disease. The input for sequencing was peripheral blood mononuclear cells (PBMCs), taken at new diagnosis, from a patient treated with antithyroid drugs. This chain joins TRBV11-3 and TRBJ2-1, with D possibly matching TRBD1 (5 bases). The DNA for the CDR3 is TGTGCCAGCAGCCCCGGCGGCAGGGAACACAATGAGCAGTTCTTC. Translation gives CASSPGGREHNEQFF.